A single T cell receptor beta chain is shown here with its context. Antigen unknown. This CDR3 is 16 amino acids long. Germline V gene sequence: CDR1 SGHDN, CDR2 FVKESK. V shed 4 bases and J shed 5 bases, with 18 bases lying between them. This record comes from a study of T cell repertoires in ileal Crohn's disease. Study-wide findings and caveats: Endoscopic recurrence occurred in every patient whose clonality exceeded 26.8%.

Repertoires were generated with immunoSEQ multiplex PCR, while TCRdb's copy carries only in-frame clones and drops some. The table shows about 6,600 clones, with approximately 75% occurring only once. The TCR sequence derives from an adult with Crohn's disease. Sequences were obtained from ileal tissue. J is TRBJ2-1 and V is TRBV14; tentative D call: TRBD2 (6 bases). CDR3 DNA: TGTGCCAGCAGCCCAGTAATTAGCGGTACGAACAATGAGCAGTTCTTC. Amino acid sequence: CASSPVISGTNNEQFF.